The next 16 T cell receptor beta chains were all read from a single sample in a study of OX40 agonist ivuxolimab in advanced cancers. Library preparation employed the immunoSEQ multiplex PCR assay. TCRdb holds this immuneACCESS table with in-frame rearrangements only. Some clones are missing; in checked studies, unresolved V genes explain under half, and the rest has no known cause. The sample profile shows over 5,000 clones; 60% to 85% of them were found once. The ten largest clonotypes hold roughly 25% of the sample. Sequenced material: CD4+ or CD8+ T cells sorted from blood, taken in a trial of the OX40 agonist ivuxolimab. All receptors derive from an adult with an advanced solid tumor such as melanoma, head and neck, liver or kidney cancer.

This clone has only one observation. The chain recombines TRBV7-2 with TRBJ2-7; D is ambiguous. Trimming stripped 5 bases from V and 2 bases from J, with 16 bases between. Germline V lookup: CDR1 SGHTA, CDR2 FQGNSA. CDR3 size: 15 residues. The CDR3 loop reads CASSPLGGFPYEQYF. CDR3 in DNA: TGTGCCAGCAGCCCCCTCGGCGGCTTTCCCTACGAGCAGTACTTC.

This clone was counted a single time. The chain joins TRBV6-5 to TRBJ2-7; D may be TRBD1 (8 bases). CDR3 size: 15 residues. Germline V gene lookup returns CDR1 MNHEY and CDR2 SVGAGI. V dropped 3 bases and J dropped 1 base, with 13 bases sitting between them. The CDR3 coding sequence is TGTGCCAGCAGTTATCAACAGGGGGGGTCCTACGAGCAGTACTTC. It codes for CASSYQQGGSYEQYF.

The V and J genes are TRBV7-9 and TRBJ1-4; 11 bases align to TRBD1. This CDR3 is 15 amino acids long. The germline V gene has CDR1 SEHNR and CDR2 FQNEAQ (reference sequence). Trimming cost V 4 bases and J 5 bases; bases outside gene matches: 3. The CDR3 loop reads CASSYGQGANEKLFF. Here the CDR3 DNA reads TGTGCCAGCAGCTATGGACAGGGGGCAAATGAAAAACTGTTTTTT.

V usage is TRBV11-2 and J usage is TRBJ2-4; possible D gene TRBD1, 6 bases. Germline CDR1 is SGHAT and CDR2 is FQNNGV. The CDR3 sequence is 18 residues long. V was cut by 4 bases and J by 3 bases, with 22 bases left in between. For the CDR3, the DNA is TGTGCCAGCAGCTCCGACGGGACACTGGCTCGGGGCAAAAACATTCAGTACTTC. Translating it yields CASSSDGTLARGKNIQYF. Using reference TRBV11-2 and TRBJ2-4 for the parts outside the CDR3, the full variable domain is EAGVAQSPRYKIIEKRQSVAFWCNPISGHATLYWYQQILGQGPKLLIQFQNNGVVDDSQLPKDRFSAERLKGVDSTLKIQPAKLEDSAVYLCASSSDGTLARGKNIQYFGAGTRLSVL.

The rearrangement uses TRBV6-5 and TRBJ1-2; D is perhaps TRBD1 (6 bases). Germline-derived CDR1 and CDR2 are MNHEY and SVGAGI. The CDR3 spans 15 residues. With 0 bases removed from V and 6 bases from J, the gap between germline ends came to 14 bases. The CDR3 DNA reads TGTGCCAGCAGTTACTCGGAAGGGGGTGAGGATGGCTACACCTTC. It encodes CASSYSEGGEDGYTF.

The J gene is TRBJ2-3, the V gene TRBV27, with 7 bases identical to TRBD1. Trimming removed 5 bases from V and 10 bases from J; junction bases left unmatched: 15. This CDR3 region has 15 residues. CDR1 and CDR2 from the germline V gene are MNHEY and SMNVEV (reference sequence). As DNA, the CDR3 is TGTGCCAGCAGTGGCCCGGGACCCCAGGGGGTTGCGCAGTATTTT. It encodes CASSGPGPQGVAQYF.

J is TRBJ2-3 and V is TRBV5-8; 9 bases map to TRBD2. Germline assignment: CDR1 SGHTS and CDR2 YDEGEE. The ends lost 6 bases at V and 0 bases at J; junction bases unmatched: 5. The CDR3 loop spans 15 amino acids. The CDR3 here is CASTPSGTSTDTQYF. The DNA of the CDR3 is TGTGCCAGCACCCCTAGCGGGACGAGCACAGATACGCAGTATTTT.

The gene calls are TRBV15 and TRBJ2-3; 7 nucleotides align to TRBD2. Trimming removed 5 bases from V and 0 bases from J; junction bases left unmatched: 5. Germline-derived CDR1 and CDR2 are LNHNV and YYDKDF (reference sequence). The CDR3 is 15 residues long. The CDR3, as DNA: TGTGCCACCAGCCAACGGGGGGATAGCACAGATACGCAGTATTTT. It yields the protein CATSQRGDSTDTQYF.

In its sample, this clone was seen a few times. The V gene is TRBV5-4, the J gene TRBJ2-1; 7 nucleotides agree with TRBD2. V lost 5 bases, J lost 8 bases, and 4 bases stayed unmatched. This CDR3 is 12 amino acids long. CDR1 is SGHNT, CDR2 YYREEE, per germline (reference sequence). The DNA of the CDR3 is TGTGCCAGCAGAACTGCGGGAGATGAGCAGTTCTTC. Translated: CASRTAGDEQFF.

This clone has just one count. V usage is TRBV7-2 and J usage is TRBJ1-2, with a tentative D call TRBD1 (5 bases). The CDR3 is made up of 15 amino acids. The V and J ends lost 3 bases and 6 bases respectively, with 17 bases between them. CDR1 is SGHTA, CDR2 FQGNSA, per germline. For the CDR3, the DNA is TGTGCCAGCAGCTTCACGGGGCCCTCAAAGGATGGCTACACCTTC. Translation: CASSFTGPSKDGYTF.

The chain is built from TRBV7-9 and TRBJ1-1; 9 bases are a match to TRBD1. The junction had 3 bases not matched to a gene; V was cut back by 5 bases and J by 5 bases. Germline-derived CDR1 and CDR2 are SEHNR and FQNEAQ (reference sequence). The CDR3 sequence is 13 residues long. The CDR3, as DNA: TGTGCCAGCAGCCCGGGACAGGGAACTGAAGCTTTCTTT. Translated: CASSPGQGTEAFF.

The chain recombines TRBV10-2 with TRBJ1-5; D gene ambiguous. CDR1 is WSHSY, CDR2 SAAADI, per germline. The CDR3 runs to 14 residues. Trimming removed 2 bases from V and 0 bases from J, with 5 bases in between. CDR3 DNA: TGCGCCAGCAGTGAGAGGAATAGCAATCAGCCCCAGCATTTT. Translating gives CASSERNSNQPQHF.

A single count supports this clone. The V call is TRBV6-5, the J call TRBJ1-1; possibly TRBD1 for D (5 bases). Trimming cost V 0 bases and J 6 bases, with 11 bases left between them. Germline CDR1 and CDR2: MNHEY and SVGAGI. This CDR3 is 14 amino acids long. CDR3 nucleotides: TGTGCCAGCAGTTACTCGGGGGGTCGCGCTGAAGCTTTCTTT. Encoded protein: CASSYSGGRAEAFF.

This rearrangement joins TRBV7-9 to TRBJ2-3; TRBD2 aligns across 7 bases. This CDR3 region has 15 residues. The V gene's germline CDR1 is SEHNR and CDR2 FQNEAQ (reference sequence). Losses at the gene ends were 5 bases for V and 0 bases for J; bases not matched to a gene: 5. CDR3 sequence (DNA): TGTGCCAGCAGCCCCGGGGGGATCAGCACAGATACGCAGTATTTT. Residues: CASSPGGISTDTQYF.

The CDR3 DNA reads as TGTGCCAGCAGCTTAAATAGCTTTACGCAGTATTTT. Amino acid sequence: CASSLNSFTQYF. The chain has TRBV5-6 and TRBJ2-3; D not certain. Trimming removed 2 bases at V and 8 bases at J, with 9 bases between. In germline, CDR1 is SGHDT, CDR2 YYEEEE. The CDR3 contains 12 residues. Based on the CDR3 plus reference TRBV5-6 and TRBJ2-3, the full variable domain is DAGVTQSPTHLIKTRGQQVTLRCSPKSGHDTVSWYQQALGQGPQFIFQYYEEEERQRGNFPDRFSGHQFPNYSSELNVNALLLGDSALYLCASSLNSFTQYFGPGTRLTVL.

The rearrangement joins TRBV19 to TRBJ1-1; a weak D match, TRBD1 (5 bases). The CDR3 consists of 15 residues. V lost 5 bases and J 6 bases, leaving 19 bases between the germline ends. The germline V gene has CDR1 LNHDA and CDR2 SQIVND (reference sequence). The CDR3 spells CASSRPGGRIAEAFF. The CDR3, as DNA: TGTGCCAGTAGTCGCCCCGGGGGGAGGATCGCTGAAGCTTTCTTT.